A selection of T cell receptor beta chains follows, all from one sample in a study of blood T cell repertoires in COVID-19. The method was immunoSEQ multiplex PCR; TCRdb's version includes in-frame clones alone and lacks a portion of them. The table records around 150,000 clones, approximately 84% of them present only once. The source material was peripheral blood. The source of these receptors is a woman aged 80 or over with acute or convalescent COVID-19. CDR3s include the opening cysteine and the closing phenylalanine or tryptophan. A D gene is named only where the DNA matches it firmly. Size tells how often a clone was seen (once, few, many) or the class of an expanded clone, and some rows leave it out.

j_gene,v_gene,d_gene,abundance,CDR3aa,CDR3nt
TRBJ2-1,TRBV20-1,.,.,CSARELRDEFF,TGCAGTGCTAGGGAGCTCCGAGATGAGTTCTTC
TRBJ2-1,TRBV24-1,TRBD2,.,CATSDTTSASYNEQFF,TGTGCCACCAGTGATACGACTAGCGCCTCCTACAATGAGCAGTTCTTC
TRBJ1-1,TRBV12-3/TRBV12-4,TRBD1,.,CASRRQGNTEAFF,TGTGCCAGCAGGAGACAGGGGAACACTGAAGCTTTCTTT
TRBJ2-5,TRBV9,.,once,CASDRKGQQETQYF,TGTGCCAGCGACCGCAAAGGACAGCAAGAGACCCAGTACTTC
TRBJ2-7,TRBV12-3/TRBV12-4,TRBD1,.,CASSIQPGQAYF,TGTGCCAGCAGTATACAACCGGGACAGGCTTACTTC
TRBJ1-2,TRBV5-1,.,.,CASRGDMNGYTF,TGCGCCAGCAGGGGAGACATGAACGGCTACACCTTC
TRBJ1-1,TRBV6-5,.,once,CASEGRGNTEAFF,TGTGCCAGCGAGGGCAGGGGGAACACTGAAGCTTTCTTT
TRBJ2-1,TRBV7-9,TRBD1,.,CASSDRDRPYNEQFF,TGTGCCAGCAGCGACCGGGACAGACCCTACAATGAGCAGTTCTTC
TRBJ2-7,TRBV6-2/TRBV6-3,.,.,CASSYSPQNLSYEQYF,TGTGCCAGCAGTTACTCTCCCCAAAACCTATCTTACGAGCAGTACTTC
TRBJ2-3,TRBV7-2,TRBD2,.,CASSLDAGGSDTQYF,TGTGCCAGCAGCTTAGATGCGGGAGGATCGGATACGCAGTATTTT
TRBJ2-7,TRBV29-1,.,.,CSVDGQGSGEQYF,TGCAGCGTTGATGGGCAGGGGTCAGGCGAGCAGTACTTC
TRBJ2-1,TRBV27,TRBD2,.,CASSSFRGGGDEQFF,TGTGCCAGCAGTTCTTTCCGGGGCGGGGGGGATGAGCAGTTCTTC
TRBJ1-1,TRBV18,TRBD1,.,CASTAGTGISTAGAFF,TGTGCCAGCACCGCGGGGACAGGGATCTCTACGGCTGGCGCTTTCTTT
TRBJ1-1,TRBV18,TRBD1,.,CASSPVTTGVGTEAFF,TGTGCCAGCTCACCAGTAACAACAGGGGTGGGCACTGAAGCTTTCTTT
TRBJ2-3,TRBV29-1,TRBD1,few,CSVDSIGTGVTDTQYF,TGCAGCGTTGACAGCATCGGGACAGGGGTCACAGATACGCAGTATTTT
TRBJ1-1,TRBV18,.,.,CASSPLSNTEAFF,TGTGCCAGCTCACCACTATCCAACACTGAAGCTTTCTTT
TRBJ1-1,TRBV10-3,.,.,CAIAADSNTEAFF,TGTGCCATCGCCGCAGATTCGAACACTGAAGCTTTCTTT
TRBJ1-5,TRBV19,.,.,CASSIGAGSRQPQHF,TGTGCCAGTAGTATAGGGGCAGGGTCGCGTCAGCCCCAGCATTTT
TRBJ1-5,TRBV2,.,few,CASSETYSNQPQHF,TGTGCCAGCAGTGAAACCTATAGCAATCAGCCCCAGCATTTT
TRBJ2-1,TRBV6-5,TRBD1,.,CASLRPGQGAGEQFF,TGTGCCAGCCTTAGGCCGGGGCAGGGGGCAGGTGAGCAGTTCTTC
TRBJ1-5,TRBV6-2/TRBV6-3,.,.,CASSYRGYSNQPQHF,TGTGCCAGCAGTTATAGAGGATATAGCAATCAGCCCCAGCATTTT
TRBJ1-1,TRBV6-6,TRBD1,.,CATGQGNTEAFF,TGTGCCACGGGACAGGGTAACACTGAAGCTTTCTTT
TRBJ1-2,TRBV3-1/TRBV3-2,.,.,CASSRRGGNYGYTF,TGTGCCAGCAGCCGCCGCGGGGGCAACTATGGCTACACCTTC
TRBJ2-1,TRBV12-5,.,few,CASGLGVDYEQFF,TGTGCTAGTGGTTTGGGGGTGGACTATGAGCAGTTCTTC
TRBJ2-7,TRBV5-1,TRBD1,.,CASSFNSGTGYEQYF,TGCGCCAGCAGCTTTAATTCCGGGACAGGGTACGAGCAGTACTTC
TRBJ1-2,TRBV4-3,.,.,CASSQDPRGEGYGYTF,TGCGCCAGCAGCCAAGATCCCAGGGGCGAGGGCTATGGCTACACCTTC
TRBJ1-1,TRBV11-2,TRBD1,.,CASSERGQGYTEAFF,TGTGCCAGCAGCGAACGGGGACAGGGTTATACTGAAGCTTTCTTT
TRBJ2-3,TRBV19,TRBD2,.,CASSTRRGGPSTDTQYF,TGTGCCAGTAGTACCCGCCGCGGGGGGCCTAGCACAGATACGCAGTATTTT
TRBJ2-6,TRBV19,TRBD1,once,CASIKSDRGLDGANVLTF,TGTGCCAGTATTAAGTCCGACAGGGGGCTGGATGGGGCCAACGTCCTGACTTTC
TRBJ2-1,TRBV7-9,.,.,CASSPPRGPSYNEQFF,TGTGCCAGCAGCCCTCCCCGCGGGCCATCCTACAATGAGCAGTTCTTC
TRBJ1-2,TRBV27,.,.,CASSPRGGRGYTF,TGTGCCAGCAGCCCCCGAGGGGGACGAGGCTACACCTTC
TRBJ1-1,TRBV5-5,.,once,CASSLGPGRTNTEAFF,TGTGCCAGCAGCTTGGGTCCGGGGAGGACGAACACTGAAGCTTTCTTT